The table lists the clone carrying this T cell receptor (beta chain) with many counts. No antigen is known for it. This record belongs to a study of T cells in Graves' hyperthyroidism and ophthalmopathy. Points from the study as a whole: Clonotypes that were expanded in thyroid above 0.001 mostly appeared in blood too. Model predictions of ophthalmopathy came a median approximately 6 months before onset.

Exclusion of patients followed from uncontrolled infection, other autoimmune disease, pregnancy or lactation. TCR beta CDR3 region amplification was performed from RNA transcripts. Carried out on the TCR CDR3, a first-round RT-PCR used the HTBI primer set. TCRdb itself ran the multiplex PCR reads through MiXCR, one entry per CDR3 protein. Altogether some 500,000 distinct CDR3 sequences are present, 16% being singletons, with the ten largest covering over 25%. The receptor's source is a woman younger than 45 with Graves' ophthalmopathy. Sequenced input: blood.

CDR3 residues: CATRTSGRANEQFF. The CDR3 DNA reads as TGTGCCACGCGGACTAGCGGGAGGGCCAATGAGCAGTTCTTC. This chain connects TRBV28 to TRBJ2-1, with TRBD2 matching over 15 bases. The CDR3 runs to 14 residues. Germline V lookup: CDR1 MDHEN, CDR2 SYDVKM. V trimming: 10 bases; J trimming: 6 bases; junction bases outside the gene matches: 4.